This T cell receptor (beta chain) comes out of a study of Ad26.COV2.S vaccination and SARS-CoV-2 variants. Concerning this clone: What it recognizes is unknown.

Regarding the study as a whole: Placebo recipients had lower spike-specific TCR breadth than vaccine recipients.

Clones were sequenced by immunoSEQ multiplex PCR, and TCRdb holds only the in-frame ones, with some missing. The table includes 300,000 to 500,000 clones, around nine tenths detected once. Documented treatment: 15 to 20 received Ad26.COV2.S at low or high dose, single or two shots; 5 received placebo; per-sample allocation not given. Sample collection was performed on day 63 after the first vaccine or placebo injection. Expression of Wuhan-strain SARS-CoV-2 spike came from the Ad26 vector that formed the vaccine. CDR1 and CDR2 (germline): GTSNPN, SVGIG (reference sequence). V shed 2 bases and J 0 bases; nucleotides not matched to a gene: 9. The CDR3 is 17 amino acids.

This TCR was sampled from a person aged 18-65 years who received the Ad26.COV2.S COVID-19 vaccine or a placebo. This rearrangement joins TRBV30 to TRBJ2-3, with TRBD2 identical over 9 bases. The starting material was peripheral blood, obtained in a trial of Ad26.COV2.S vaccine versus placebo. The CDR3 region has the DNA TGTGCCTGGAGTCCCCTGGGGACTAGCCGGAGCACAGATACGCAGTATTTT. This gives the protein CAWSPLGTSRSTDTQYF.